This TCR beta chain emerged from a study of shared clonotypes between healthy human individuals. Here immunoSEQ multiplex PCR was the method, and the copy in TCRdb shows in-frame clones only, minus some. The repertoire consists of about 580,000 clones, with 95% to 98% occurring once and the leading ten covering around 0.3%. The length of the CDR3 is 17 residues. The germline gives CDR1 SGHVS, CDR2 FNYEAQ. Trimming stripped 5 bases from V and 0 bases from J, with 19 bases between. Naive CD8 isolation took CD45RO-negative cells positively selected for CCR7 and excluded terminally differentiated effector memory CD45RA+ cells.

J is TRBJ1-1 and V is TRBV7-6, with D perhaps TRBD1 (6 bases). This receptor was taken from a man younger than 40 in good health. Sample: naive CD8+ T cells sorted from blood. The DNA for the CDR3 is TGTGCCAGCAGCCCATCCCGTCGACAGGAGATGAACACTGAAGCTTTCTTT. Translating it yields CASSPSRRQEMNTEAFF.